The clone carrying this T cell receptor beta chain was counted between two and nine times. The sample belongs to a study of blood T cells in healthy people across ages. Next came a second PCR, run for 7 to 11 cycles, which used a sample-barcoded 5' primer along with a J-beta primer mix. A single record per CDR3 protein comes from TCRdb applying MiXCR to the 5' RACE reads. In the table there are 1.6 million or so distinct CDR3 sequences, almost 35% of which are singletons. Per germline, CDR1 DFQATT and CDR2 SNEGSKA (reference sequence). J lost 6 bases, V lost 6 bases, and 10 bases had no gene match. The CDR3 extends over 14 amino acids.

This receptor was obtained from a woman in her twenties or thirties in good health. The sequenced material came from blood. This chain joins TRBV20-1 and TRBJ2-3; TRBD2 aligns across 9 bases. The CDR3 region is CSALNPSGKDTQYF. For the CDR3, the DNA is TGCAGTGCCTTAAACCCTAGCGGGAAGGATACGCAGTATTTT.